This is a list of T cell receptor beta chains from one sample in a study of naive and memory T cell subsets. Each CDR3 protein is one row after TCRdb ran MiXCR on the UMI-ligation and nested PCR reads. The data hold 95,000 to 150,000 distinct CDR3 sequences, with around a third observed a single time. The sequenced sample was central memory CD4+ T cells from blood. Every receptor here comes from a human donor in good health. Each CDR3 is given with its conserved first and last residue.

j_call	v_call	cdr3_aa
TRBJ1-5	TRBV6-1	CASRNTRNQPQHF
TRBJ1-6	TRBV11-2	CASSLDRQPLHF
TRBJ2-1	TRBV11-2	CASSLRSSGSRGEQFF
TRBJ2-3	TRBV12-3/TRBV12-4	CASRTSSSGSTDTQYF
TRBJ1-2	TRBV5-8	CASSFLAGTGYGYTF
TRBJ2-7	TRBV5-6	CASSLERAYEQYF
TRBJ2-7	TRBV14	CASSRNPGQGKYEQYF
TRBJ2-1	TRBV7-8	CASSLERGHSYNEQFF
TRBJ1-4	TRBV6-5	CASRQRSNEKLFF
TRBJ2-1	TRBV18	CASSPPNTVYNEQFF
TRBJ1-2	TRBV11-2	CASSNTQGITYSYTF
TRBJ2-4	TRBV12-3/TRBV12-4	CASGTRGSEAKNIQYF
TRBJ1-4	TRBV20-1	CSAPTGTDNEKLFF
TRBJ2-7	TRBV5-4	CASSMGPDSYEQYF
TRBJ1-4	TRBV5-6	CASSLWVVGATNEKLFF
TRBJ2-7	TRBV7-2	CASSPRRHHEQYF
TRBJ1-6	TRBV20-1	CSARDTIGTMNSPLHF
TRBJ1-5	TRBV19	CASSISGVRNQPQHF
TRBJ1-5	TRBV20-1	CSATAAGARRSQPQHF
TRBJ2-5	TRBV12-3/TRBV12-4	CASSSRTSGKIGETQYF
TRBJ2-5	TRBV29-1	CTNGPHTGETQYF
TRBJ2-7	TRBV18	CASSPPVSYEQYF
TRBJ2-4	TRBV28	CASSRGRVERVYF
TRBJ2-1	TRBV24-1	CATSTGARNEQFF
TRBJ2-6	TRBV3-1	CASSQAGAGANVLTF
TRBJ2-4	TRBV28	CASGPRRRQIF
TRBJ1-6	TRBV20-1	CSAREQKVGHNSPLHF
TRBJ2-1	TRBV3-1	CASSNSREQFF
TRBJ2-1	TRBV27	CASSRTGLWNEQFF
TRBJ2-7	TRBV27	CASSYSRVLGEQYF
TRBJ2-6	TRBV3-1	CASSHTASGANVLTF
TRBJ1-1	TRBV29-1	CSVGQGGTEAFF
TRBJ2-4	TRBV5-1	CASSLALAENIQYF
TRBJ2-7	TRBV6-6	CASRQGLMYEQYF
TRBJ1-2	TRBV29-1	CSVGDSKDGYTF
TRBJ1-3	TRBV27	CASSLRIPLYGNTIYF
TRBJ2-1	TRBV9	CASTRTSGAYNEQFF
TRBJ2-7	TRBV4-3	CASSQDDRGLDEQYF
TRBJ2-5	TRBV18	CASSPSYQETQYF
TRBJ2-3	TRBV7-2	CASSYGQNTDTQYF
TRBJ2-7	TRBV11-3	CASSLASQGYEQYF
TRBJ1-5	TRBV28	CASSLFGTGGAQPQHF